These 16 T cell receptor beta chains came from one sample sequenced in a study of liver allograft versus peripheral blood T cells. Overall study: Repertoires from peripheral blood of liver transplant recipients were compared with those inside their transplanted livers.

TCRdb re-called the reads through MiXCR, storing one row per CDR3 protein. The data contain more than 10,000 distinct CDR3 sequences, approximately 18% of them singletons. The receptors come from a human patient who had a liver transplant. Some of the T cells may derive from the graft donor.

CDR3 loop: CASSTQLDRGGEQYF. Written as DNA, the CDR3 is TGTGCCAGCAGTACGCAATTGGACAGGGGTGGGGAGCAGTACTTC. The rearrangement joins TRBV12-3 or TRBV12-4 to TRBJ2-7; 9 nucleotides line up with TRBD1. The CDR3 spans 15 residues. With 5 bases clipped from V and 7 bases from J, the junction kept 12 bases outside the gene matches.

This clonotype has just a few counts. The V call is TRBV20-1, the J call TRBJ1-2; 9 nucleotides agree with TRBD1. The V segment lost 6 bases and the J segment 6 bases; nucleotides outside the gene matches: 5. The CDR3 sequence is 12 residues long. From germline, CDR1 is DFQATT and CDR2 SNEGSKA (reference sequence). The CDR3 is CSASRDRDGYTF. CDR3 DNA: TGCAGTGCATCCCGGGACAGGGATGGCTACACCTTC.

The chain couples TRBV5-6 to TRBJ1-6, with unresolved D. V was shortened by 4 bases and J by 0 bases, with 11 bases between the two germline ends. Germline V lookup: CDR1 SGHDT, CDR2 YYEEEE. This CDR3 is 16 amino acids long. CDR3: CASSPLVSSYNSPLHF. In DNA form, the CDR3 reads TGTGCCAGCAGCCCCTTAGTGAGCTCCTATAATTCACCCCTCCACTTT.

This clonotype appeared many times. The V call is TRBV6-5, the J call TRBJ1-2; weak D call: TRBD1 (6 bases). Germline CDR1 MNHEY, CDR2 SVGAGI. This CDR3 has 16 residues. V lost 2 bases and J 6 bases, leaving 19 bases between the germline ends. The CDR3 coding sequence is TGTGCCAGCAGTTACGATCGGGGGGCCCTAGGGAATGGCTACACCTTC. As protein: CASSYDRGALGNGYTF.

This chain uses TRBV12-3 or TRBV12-4 with TRBJ2-1; 8 nucleotides match TRBD2. CDR3 size: 15 residues. J gave up 6 bases and V 7 bases, and 11 bases lay outside the gene matches. The CDR3, as DNA: TGTGCCAGCATTTCCGGGGGGGCCTTGGGCAATGAGCAGTTCTTC. Translation: CASISGGALGNEQFF.

This clonotype is categorized as medium-sized (0.01 to 0.1%). V and J are TRBV19 and TRBJ1-1; tentatively, D is TRBD1 (6 bases). Germline CDR1 reads LNHDA; CDR2 reads SQIVND (reference sequence). The CDR3 contains 14 residues. V gave up 1 base and J gave up 4 bases, with 10 bases separating them. The CDR3 coding sequence is TGTGCCAGTAGTATAGGAGGGGGATCCACTGAAGCTTTCTTT. Translated: CASSIGGGSTEAFF. Filled out from reference TRBV19 and TRBJ1-1, the complete variable domain reads DGGITQSPKYLFRKEGQNVTLSCEQNLNHDAMYWYRQDPGQGLRLIYYSQIVNDFQKGDIAEGYSVSREKKESFPLTVTSAQKNPTAFYLCASSIGGGSTEAFFGQGTRLTVV.

The V and J genes are TRBV7-2 and TRBJ1-1, with D unresolved. The germline CDR1 and CDR2 sequences are SGHTA and FQGNSA. The CDR3 spans 13 residues. V gave up 3 bases and J gave up 0 bases, with 5 bases separating them. CDR3 loop: CASSFSLNTEAFF. The CDR3 region has the DNA TGTGCCAGCAGCTTCTCATTGAACACTGAAGCTTTCTTT.

This clonotype was seen many times. This chain uses TRBV19 with TRBJ2-3; 7 nucleotides line up with TRBD1. J was trimmed by 2 bases and V by 3 bases; bases with no gene match: 2. The CDR3 consists of 14 residues. Germline CDR1 and CDR2: LNHDA and SQIVND (reference sequence). CDR3 coding DNA: TGTGCCAGTAGTATCACAGGGGCCACAGATACGCAGTATTTT. Residues: CASSITGATDTQYF.

This clonotype has ten or more counts. The chain recombines TRBV6-5 with TRBJ2-2; 7 nucleotides align to TRBD1. J lost 7 bases, V lost 7 bases, and 12 bases had no gene match. This CDR3 contains 15 residues. Germline V gene data show CDR1 as MNHEY and CDR2 as SVGAGI. CDR3 sequence (DNA): TGTGCCAGCACCCAGACAGGGTCAGGGGGCGGGGAGCTGTTTTTT. It is translated as CASTQTGSGGGELFF.

Judged by abundance, this clonotype is medium-sized. The chain combines TRBV18 with TRBJ2-7; no clear D gene. Deletions cut 1 base from V and 4 bases from J, with 8 bases between. The CDR3 sequence is 13 residues long. Germline CDR1 and CDR2: KGHSH and LQKENI. The CDR3 DNA reads TGTGCCAGCTCACCACAAGAAAGATACGAGCAGTACTTC. Residues: CASSPQERYEQYF.

By share, this clonotype counts as medium-sized. The chain is built from TRBV29-1 and TRBJ2-2; unclear D gene. This CDR3 comprises 12 residues. V was cut by 2 bases and J by 1 base, with 2 bases left in between. Germline V lookup: CDR1 SQVTM, CDR2 ANQGSEA. In nucleotides, the CDR3 is TGCAGCGTTGAACTGAACACCGGGGAGCTGTTTTTT. This translates into CSVELNTGELFF.

The V call is TRBV20-1, the J call TRBJ2-7; TRBD2 might be the D (6 bases). Germline values: CDR1 DFQATT, CDR2 SNEGSKA (reference sequence). V lost 6 bases and J 0 bases, leaving 15 bases between the germline ends. The length of the CDR3 is 14 residues. This CDR3 is CSARGLTSSYEQYF. In nucleotides, the CDR3 is TGCAGTGCCCGGGGACTGACTAGCTCCTACGAGCAGTACTTC.

Judged by abundance, this clonotype is medium-sized. V gene TRBV19 combines with J gene TRBJ2-1, with 8 bases that match TRBD1. The V segment lost 4 bases and the J segment 6 bases; nucleotides outside the gene matches: 5. This CDR3 spans 14 amino acids. Germline CDR1 and CDR2: LNHDA and SQIVND (reference sequence). The DNA for the CDR3 is TGTGCCAGTAGTACAGGGGGCGCATCCAATGAGCAGTTCTTC. It codes for CASSTGGASNEQFF.

Relative to its sample, this clonotype is medium-sized. The CDR3: CASSLSGRSMNQPQHF. The CDR3 DNA reads as TGTGCCAGCAGTTTATCTGGACGGAGCATGAATCAGCCCCAGCATTTT. The rearrangement links TRBV28 to TRBJ1-5; no reliable D call. The V and J ends lost 1 base and 4 bases respectively, with 14 bases between them. Germline values: CDR1 MDHEN, CDR2 SYDVKM. The CDR3 is 16 residues long.

About this clonotype itself: This could be a read error, since a much larger clone is one nucleotide away. The chain links TRBV6-5 to TRBJ2-7, with a tentative D call TRBD1 (6 bases). This CDR3 has 14 amino acids. The V gene's germline CDR1 is MNHEY and CDR2 SVGAGI. Trimming took off 10 bases at V and 0 bases at J, with 16 bases between the two ends. CDR3: CANRRQADSYEQYF. The CDR3 DNA is TGTGCCAACAGGCGACAGGCCGACTCCTACGAGCAGTACTTC.

Only a few counts were recorded for this clonotype. This chain connects TRBV5-4 to TRBJ1-1; no firm D call. The CDR3 has 14 amino acids. Trimming stripped 2 bases from V and 0 bases from J, with 8 bases between. The V gene's germline CDR1 is SGHNT and CDR2 YYREEE (reference sequence). This CDR3 reads CASSFYHMNTEAFF. CDR3 DNA sequence: TGTGCCAGCAGCTTTTATCACATGAACACTGAAGCTTTCTTT.